This T cell receptor (beta chain) comes out of a study of blood T cell repertoires in COVID-19. Study at large: Material from acute and convalescent COVID-19 was sourced from the United States, Italy and Spain. In each case, the material was cDNA or gDNA derived from T cells, B-cell-depleted T cells, or PBMCs.

This clone occurred once. CDR3 length: 20 residues. Trimming stripped 5 bases from V and 8 bases from J, with 35 bases between. CDR1 is SGHVS, CDR2 FNYEAQ, per germline. Methods used by the authors: Reference gene primer amplification gave nucleated cell count estimates. Here immunoSEQ multiplex PCR was the method, and the copy in TCRdb shows in-frame clones only, minus some. V and J calls and clone size are as listed in that table; D and trimming were resolved from the DNA. This sample carries 200,000 to 250,000 clones, about 86% of them seen once, and the ten largest clones take roughly 1.5%. J is TRBJ2-3 and V is TRBV7-6, with a weak D call TRBD2 (6 bases). This TCR came from a young man with active or convalescent COVID-19. Source material: peripheral blood. The CDR3 DNA reads TGTGCCAGCAGCCCGAAGTTCCCCCCGTGGCTAGCGACGCCAATTGGTACGCAGTATTTT. Encoded protein: CASSPKFPPWLATPIGTQYF. The full variable domain, with the rest looked up from reference TRBV7-6 and TRBJ2-3, is GAGVSQSPRYKVTKRGQDVALRCDPISGHVSLYWYRQALGQGPEFLTYFNYEAQQDKSGLPNDRFSAERPEGSISTLTIQRTEQRDSAMYRCASSPKFPPWLATPIGTQYFGPGTRLTVL.